This is a list of T cell receptor beta chains from one sample in a study of shared clonotypes between healthy human individuals. Libraries were prepared by immunoSEQ multiplex PCR; TCRdb keeps only in-frame clonotypes and omits some of them. The sample shows over a million clones, around 78% of them seen only once. The sequenced material came from memory CD4+ T cells from PBMCs. The source is a man between 18 and 35 years old in good health. Some clones in this sample may be carry-over from other donors' samples. Each CDR3 is given with its conserved first and last residue. Fields, in order: J gene, clone size, D gene, V gene, CDR3 DNA, CDR3 protein. D genes are given only for firm matches. Where a row states a size, it is once, few, many or the class of an expanded clone; other rows omit it.

j_call: TRBJ2-5
clone_size: NA
d_call: TRBD1
v_call: TRBV9
cdr3_nt: TGTGCCAGCAGCCCGATACTAGGGGGCGAGACCCAGTACTTC
cdr3_aa: CASSPILGGETQYF

j_call: TRBJ2-4
clone_size: few
d_call: TRBD2
v_call: TRBV2
cdr3_nt: TGTGCCAGCAGTCGGGGGAGGGACTCGCTAAACATTCAGTACTTC
cdr3_aa: CASSRGRDSLNIQYF

j_call: TRBJ1-4
clone_size: few
d_call: NA
v_call: TRBV28
cdr3_nt: TGTGCCAGCAGAGGCGAGGCCGCTAATGAAAAACTGTTTTTT
cdr3_aa: CASRGEAANEKLFF

j_call: TRBJ2-2
clone_size: few
d_call: NA
v_call: TRBV7-3
cdr3_nt: TGTGCCAGCAGCTTAGGCGCCGGGGAGCTGTTTTTT
cdr3_aa: CASSLGAGELFF

j_call: TRBJ2-7
clone_size: NA
d_call: NA
v_call: TRBV10-3
cdr3_nt: TGTGCCACCGGAGGTGGCTTATCTTTTCCCTACGAGCAGTACTTC
cdr3_aa: CATGGGLSFPYEQYF

j_call: TRBJ2-1
clone_size: NA
d_call: TRBD2
v_call: TRBV7-6
cdr3_nt: TGTGCCAGCAGCGGGGCGGGAGGTGGTAATGAGCAGTTCTTC
cdr3_aa: CASSGAGGGNEQFF

j_call: TRBJ2-7
clone_size: NA
d_call: NA
v_call: TRBV18
cdr3_nt: TGTGCCAGCCGCCTTTTGCTTGTCGACGAGCAGTACTTC
cdr3_aa: CASRLLLVDEQYF

j_call: TRBJ2-5
clone_size: NA
d_call: TRBD1
v_call: TRBV28
cdr3_nt: TGTGCCAGCAGTAGGACAGGGACAGAGACCCAGTACTTC
cdr3_aa: CASSRTGTETQYF

j_call: TRBJ2-7
clone_size: NA
d_call: NA
v_call: TRBV28
cdr3_nt: TGTGCCAGCAGTTTAACCGGCCTCCCCGGCGAGCAGTACTTC
cdr3_aa: CASSLTGLPGEQYF

j_call: TRBJ1-2
clone_size: NA
d_call: NA
v_call: TRBV6-1
cdr3_nt: TGTGCCAGCAGTGAGTTTCAGAACAGCAAATTC
cdr3_aa: CASSEFQNSKF

j_call: TRBJ1-6
clone_size: once
d_call: NA
v_call: TRBV7-9
cdr3_nt: TGTGCCAGCAGCTTAGAGAACACTAATTCACCCCTCCACTTT
cdr3_aa: CASSLENTNSPLHF

j_call: TRBJ1-2
clone_size: few
d_call: NA
v_call: TRBV5-6
cdr3_nt: TGTGCCAGCAGCTTGTTTCCCCTGAGTGATGGCTACACCTTC
cdr3_aa: CASSLFPLSDGYTF

j_call: TRBJ2-3
clone_size: NA
d_call: TRBD2
v_call: TRBV5-1
cdr3_nt: TGCGCCAGCAGGCCTCGTCTAGCGGGAGCCGCTACGCAGTATTTT
cdr3_aa: CASRPRLAGAATQYF

j_call: TRBJ2-7
clone_size: NA
d_call: NA
v_call: TRBV10-3
cdr3_nt: TGTGCCATCAGTGGGACAATAACAGGTCCGGAGCAGTACTTC
cdr3_aa: CAISGTITGPEQYF

j_call: TRBJ2-2
clone_size: NA
d_call: TRBD2
v_call: TRBV18
cdr3_nt: TGTGCCAGCTCACCACCTAGGCGGGAGGCACCGACCGGGGAGCTGTTTTTT
cdr3_aa: CASSPPRREAPTGELFF

j_call: TRBJ2-2
clone_size: NA
d_call: TRBD2
v_call: TRBV11-1
cdr3_nt: TGTGCCAGCAGCACCGGGACTAGCGGTTCCACCGGGGAGCTGTTTTTT
cdr3_aa: CASSTGTSGSTGELFF

j_call: TRBJ2-3
clone_size: NA
d_call: NA
v_call: TRBV11-3
cdr3_nt: TGTGCCAGCAGCTTAGGGTCTAAGGGGAAAGATACGCAGTATTTT
cdr3_aa: CASSLGSKGKDTQYF

j_call: TRBJ2-3
clone_size: few
d_call: NA
v_call: TRBV7-2
cdr3_nt: TGTGCCAGCAGCTTAAGGTGGGACTCTAGCACAGATACGCAGTATTTT
cdr3_aa: CASSLRWDSSTDTQYF

j_call: TRBJ1-1
clone_size: NA
d_call: NA
v_call: TRBV5-1
cdr3_nt: TGCGCCAGCAGCCTACCACAGCCGAACACTGAAGCTTTCTTT
cdr3_aa: CASSLPQPNTEAFF

j_call: TRBJ2-2
clone_size: NA
d_call: NA
v_call: TRBV5-6
cdr3_nt: TGTGCCAGCAGCTTGGGCGGAGGGTACACCGGGGAGCTGTTTTTT
cdr3_aa: CASSLGGGYTGELFF

j_call: TRBJ2-7
clone_size: NA
d_call: NA
v_call: TRBV28
cdr3_nt: TGTGCCAGCAGTTTGTGGGGAACAGGCAGCTCCTACGAGCAGTACTTC
cdr3_aa: CASSLWGTGSSYEQYF

j_call: TRBJ2-7
clone_size: NA
d_call: TRBD1
v_call: TRBV10-1
cdr3_nt: TGCGCCAGCAGTCCGGGACAGGGTGGCGAGCAGTACTTC
cdr3_aa: CASSPGQGGEQYF

j_call: TRBJ1-2
clone_size: NA
d_call: NA
v_call: TRBV5-4
cdr3_nt: TGTGCCAGCAGCACAAGACAGTCAAACTATGGCTACACCTTC
cdr3_aa: CASSTRQSNYGYTF

j_call: TRBJ2-6
clone_size: NA
d_call: TRBD1
v_call: TRBV5-6
cdr3_nt: TGTGCCAGCAGTTATAAAACCGGGACAGGGGACTGGGCCAACGTCCTGACTTTC
cdr3_aa: CASSYKTGTGDWANVLTF

j_call: TRBJ2-1
clone_size: NA
d_call: NA
v_call: TRBV28
cdr3_nt: TGTGCCAGCAGTTTTAGAAGCGGTCTGGATGAGCAGTTCTTC
cdr3_aa: CASSFRSGLDEQFF

j_call: TRBJ2-3
clone_size: once
d_call: TRBD2
v_call: TRBV19
cdr3_nt: TGTGCCAGTAGTCGACGGGAGGGTAACTTAGATACGCAGTATTTT
cdr3_aa: CASSRREGNLDTQYF

j_call: TRBJ2-3
clone_size: NA
d_call: NA
v_call: TRBV7-3
cdr3_nt: TGTGCCAGCAGCTTACGTAGGGCCACGGATACGCAGTATTTT
cdr3_aa: CASSLRRATDTQYF

j_call: TRBJ1-5
clone_size: NA
d_call: NA
v_call: TRBV28
cdr3_nt: TGTGCCAGTTACGGCGGGGATCAGCCCCAGCATTTT
cdr3_aa: CASYGGDQPQHF

j_call: TRBJ2-5
clone_size: NA
d_call: NA
v_call: TRBV2
cdr3_nt: TGTGCCAGCGTGGTCCAGGGAGAGGAGACCCAGTACTTC
cdr3_aa: CASVVQGEETQYF

j_call: TRBJ2-5
clone_size: NA
d_call: NA
v_call: TRBV10-3
cdr3_nt: TGTGCCATCAGCCCCAGGGGAAGGGAGACCCAGTACTTC
cdr3_aa: CAISPRGRETQYF

j_call: TRBJ1-2
clone_size: NA
d_call: NA
v_call: TRBV5-8
cdr3_nt: TGTGCCAGCAGCTTACGGGACTCCCAGAATGGCTACACCTTC
cdr3_aa: CASSLRDSQNGYTF

j_call: TRBJ1-2
clone_size: NA
d_call: TRBD1
v_call: TRBV7-2
cdr3_nt: TGTGCCAGCAGCACCCGGACAGGGGGGGACTATGGCTACACCTTC
cdr3_aa: CASSTRTGGDYGYTF

j_call: TRBJ2-2
clone_size: NA
d_call: NA
v_call: TRBV5-6
cdr3_nt: TGTGCCAGCAGCTTCCAGTGGGCAGGGTTCGCGAACACCGGGGAGCTGTTTTTT
cdr3_aa: CASSFQWAGFANTGELFF

j_call: TRBJ2-1
clone_size: NA
d_call: TRBD2
v_call: TRBV14
cdr3_nt: TGTGCCAGCAGCCAAGGGGTCAGGACTAGCGCGGCCAATTACAATGAGCAGTTCTTC
cdr3_aa: CASSQGVRTSAANYNEQFF

j_call: TRBJ2-5
clone_size: NA
d_call: NA
v_call: TRBV5-1
cdr3_nt: TGCGCCAGCAGCTTGGCCGTAGAATTACAGGGCTCGCAGGCGGGGAAGACCCAGTACTTC
cdr3_aa: CASSLAVELQGSQAGKTQYF